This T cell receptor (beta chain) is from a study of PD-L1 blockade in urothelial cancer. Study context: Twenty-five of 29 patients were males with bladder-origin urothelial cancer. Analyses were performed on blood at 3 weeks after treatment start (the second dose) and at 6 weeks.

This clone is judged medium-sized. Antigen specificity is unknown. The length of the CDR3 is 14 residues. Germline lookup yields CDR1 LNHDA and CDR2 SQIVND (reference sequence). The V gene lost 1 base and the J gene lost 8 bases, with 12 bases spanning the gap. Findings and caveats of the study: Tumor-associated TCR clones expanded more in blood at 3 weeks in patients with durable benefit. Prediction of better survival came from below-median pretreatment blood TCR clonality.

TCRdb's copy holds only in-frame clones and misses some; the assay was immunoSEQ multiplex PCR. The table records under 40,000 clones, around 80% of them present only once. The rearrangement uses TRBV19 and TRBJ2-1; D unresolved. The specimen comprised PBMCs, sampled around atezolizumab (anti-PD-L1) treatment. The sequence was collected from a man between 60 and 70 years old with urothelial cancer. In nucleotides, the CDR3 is TGTGCCAGTAGTATAGTGCCAGCGATGTATGAGCAGTTCTTC. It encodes CASSIVPAMYEQFF.